The 9 T cell receptor beta chains given below trace back to one sample, sequenced in a study of tumor-infiltrating lymphocytes in primary liver carcinoma (dated 2017 in TCRdb). Without any cell sorting, total RNA and DNA were extracted together from 20-30 mg of bulk tissue using the AllPrep DNA/RNA mini kit. Sequenced using an Illumina HiSeq 2500. A constant-region primer and ProtoScript II reverse transcriptase were used to reverse-transcribe TCRbeta-specific cDNA from about 530 ng total RNA. TCRbeta libraries were built with three nested multiplex PCR rounds, a slightly modified ARM-PCR procedure. Each of the first two PCR rounds ran for about 10 cycles using multiplex TRBV1-TRBV30 forward primers together with a Cbeta reverse primer. TCRdb handled the public reads itself, with Q25 trimming in fastp and clone calling in MiXCR, and kept productive beta chains. Rows with one shared CDR3 protein collapse into an entry with the most common genes and DNA. This sample comprises approximately 80,000 distinct CDR3 sequences, approximately 69% of them detected only once. The ten largest clonotypes hold approximately 26% of the sample.

Sequencing input: tumor-adjacent normal liver tissue. These receptor sequences come from a man between 35 and 55 years old with primary liver carcinoma and hepatitis B virus infection.

This clonotype came up many times. J is TRBJ2-5 and V is TRBV5-6, with TRBD1 identical over 11 bases. The CDR3 consists of 14 residues. The junction had 4 bases not matched to a gene; V was cut back by 4 bases and J by 5 bases. Germline V gene lookup returns CDR1 SGHDT and CDR2 YYEEEE. The CDR3 spells CASSTGTGGETQYF. CDR3 DNA sequence: TGTGCCAGCAGCACCGGGACAGGGGGGGAGACCCAGTACTTC.

With regard to this clonotype: An end of the junction does not agree with germline; a read error may underlie this. The gene calls are TRBV11-1 and TRBJ1-5, with 8 bases matching TRBD1. The end of the DNA aligns better with TRBJ2-3, so the J call may be wrong. Germline V gene data show CDR1 as SGHAT and CDR2 as FQDESV (reference sequence). This CDR3 comprises 18 residues. CDR3 DNA sequence: TGTGCCAACAGCCACGATCATGAACAGGGGGATAATGATCAGCCCCAGTATTTT. Protein product: CANSHDHEQGDNDQPQYF.

This clonotype was observed many times. This sequence joins TRBV4-3 and TRBJ2-7, with 9 bases fitting TRBD2. J was trimmed by 3 bases and V by 7 bases; bases with no gene match: 10. From germline, CDR1 is LGHNA and CDR2 YSLEER. There are 15 residues in the CDR3. The CDR3 loop reads CASNPDRAGGYEQYF. The CDR3 nucleotides are TGCGCCAGCAACCCCGATCGAGCGGGAGGCTACGAGCAGTACTTC.

Concerning this clonotype itself: At one end the junction does not follow the germline gene, possibly because of a read error. The CDR3 DNA is TGCGCCGTTGCAGGGACAGGGTCCTACGAGGAGTACTTC. Protein product: CAVAGTGSYEEYF. This chain joins TRBV29-1 and TRBJ2-7, with 9 bases identical to TRBD1. Germline loops: CDR1 SQVTM, CDR2 ANQGSEA. CDR3 length equals 13 residues.

A remark on this clonotype: At one end the junction does not follow the germline gene, possibly because of a read error. The chain couples TRBV4-3 to TRBJ2-7; TRBD1 or TRBD2 may be the D gene (5 bases each). Germline assignment: CDR1 LGHNA and CDR2 YSLEER. The CDR3 spans 15 residues. The chain's CDR3 is CASSQAWSGTYEQYF. CDR3 DNA: TGCGCCAGCAGCCAAGCTTGGTCAGGGACCTACGAACAGTACTTC.

This clonotype was seen ten or more times. V usage is TRBV6-1 and J usage is TRBJ2-1, with 7 positions matching TRBD2. The length of the CDR3 is 13 residues. V lost 4 bases and J lost 7; bases outside the gene matches: 4. Germline CDR1 reads MNHNS; CDR2 reads SASEGT. The CDR3 nucleotides are TGTGCCAGCAGTGCAGCGGGATTAAATGAGCAGTTCTTC. This encodes CASSAAGLNEQFF.

CDR3 residues: CANNLVSRDGELFF. The CDR3 bases are TGTGCCAACAACCTAGTTTCGCGGGACGGGGAGCTGTTTTTT. The chain is built from TRBV7-8 and TRBJ2-2; D is possibly TRBD2 (6 bases). CDR1 and CDR2 (germline): SGHVS, FQNEAQ. The length of the CDR3 is 14 residues. V dropped 10 bases and J dropped 7 bases, with 19 bases sitting between them.

This clonotype was counted ten times or more. The rearrangement joins TRBV6-5 to TRBJ2-5, with D possibly being TRBD1 (5 bases). Deletions cut 2 bases from V and 4 bases from J, with 11 bases between. Germline V CDR1 and CDR2: MNHEY, SVGAGI. The CDR3 covers 14 residues. The CDR3 loop is CASSYGWGRETQYF. CDR3 in DNA: TGTGCCAGCAGTTACGGGTGGGGCCGAGAGACCCAGTACTTC.

Regarding this clonotype: One end of the junction fails to match germline, which may point to a read error. The rearrangement joins TRBV6-6 to TRBJ1-6; D may be TRBD1 (6 bases). Germline CDR1 and CDR2: MNHNY and SVGAGI (reference sequence). The CDR3 loop spans 13 amino acids. The CDR3 region has the DNA TGTGCCAGCAGCCTACAGGGCGATTCAGCCCTCCACTTT. Its translation is CASSLQGDSALHF.